The next 16 T cell receptor beta chains were all read from a single sample in a study of high-grade serous ovarian cancer treatment subgroups. Tumor samples were obtained before definitive surgery or chemotherapy. Using immunoSEQ multiplex PCR, the repertoire was profiled, and TCRdb retains in-frame clones only, with some absent. This sample has 18,000 or so clones; approximately 77% occur once, and the top ten carry 5.5% to 7%. Sequencing used tumor tissue. The receptors were sampled from a human donor with high-grade serous ovarian cancer.

The chain uses TRBV2 and TRBJ1-2, with TRBD1 matching over 8 bases. V lost 1 base to trimming and J lost 8 bases; unmatched junction nucleotides: 6. CDR1 and CDR2 from the germline V gene are SNHLY and FYNNEI. This CDR3 has 14 residues. The CDR3 here is CASSEGGTGRGYTF. The CDR3 DNA is TGTGCCAGCAGTGAAGGCGGGACAGGAAGAGGCTACACCTTC.

The chain has TRBV5-1 and TRBJ1-1; maybe TRBD1 (5 bases). V lost 0 bases to trimming and J lost 1 base, with 7 bases between them. CDR1 SGHRS and CDR2 YFSETQ come from the germline V gene. There are 14 residues in the CDR3. This chain's CDR3 is CASSLEGTNTEAFF. CDR3 nucleotides: TGCGCCAGCAGCTTGGAAGGGACGAACACTGAAGCTTTCTTT.

The genes are TRBV30 and TRBJ1-1, with D unclear. Germline loops: CDR1 GTSNPN, CDR2 SVGIG (reference sequence). CDR3 length: 12 residues. With 3 bases removed from V and 3 bases from J, the gap between germline ends came to 8 bases. CDR3 loop: CAWSWEYTEAFF. The CDR3 DNA reads TGTGCCTGGAGCTGGGAGTACACTGAAGCTTTCTTT.

This chain uses TRBV2 with TRBJ2-7; possibly TRBD1 for D (6 bases). Between the trimmed V and J ends, which lost 3 bases and 3 bases, there was a span of 15 bases. The CDR3 consists of 15 residues. Germline V CDR1 and CDR2: SNHLY, FYNNEI. Written as DNA, the CDR3 is TGTGCCAGCAGTGAGACCCCAGGGGCCCGCTACGAGCAGTACTTC. Protein product: CASSETPGARYEQYF.

The gene calls are TRBV28 and TRBJ2-3; D gene unclear. The CDR3 is 15 residues long. CDR1 is MDHEN and CDR2 is SYDVKM in the germline V gene. Trimming took off 4 bases at V and 0 bases at J, with 11 bases between the two ends. This CDR3 is CASSWPPGSTDTQYF. The CDR3 DNA reads as TGTGCCAGCAGTTGGCCCCCAGGCAGCACAGATACGCAGTATTTT.

In this sample, this clone turned up once. The chain has TRBV28 and TRBJ1-2, with D possibly being TRBD1 (5 bases). V was trimmed by 5 bases and J by 8 bases, leaving 18 bases between them. The CDR3 contains 14 residues. CDR1 is MDHEN, CDR2 SYDVKM, per germline. CDR3 region: CASSTPRGGGGYTF. CDR3 DNA: TGTGCCAGCAGTACCCCACGCGGGGGGGGAGGCTACACCTTC.

The chain couples TRBV6-5 to TRBJ2-1, with D possibly called TRBD1 or TRBD2 (5 bases each). Trimming left V 2 bases short and J 6 bases short, with 11 bases between. CDR1 MNHEY and CDR2 SVGAGI come from the germline V gene. The CDR3 runs 14 residues. The CDR3 bases are TGTGCCAGCAGTTACGGGACCGACCTCAATGAGCAGTTCTTC. Amino acid sequence: CASSYGTDLNEQFF.

The chain recombines TRBV30 with TRBJ2-1, with 9 bases fitting TRBD1. The germline gives CDR1 GTSNPN, CDR2 SVGIG (reference sequence). V was pared by 0 bases and J by 6 bases, with 3 bases of the junction left unmatched. The CDR3 contains 14 residues. The CDR3: CAWSVWTGANEQFF. The DNA for the CDR3 is TGTGCCTGGAGTGTGTGGACAGGGGCCAATGAGCAGTTCTTC.

This clone was seen only once. The V and J genes are TRBV30 and TRBJ1-3; D remains unclear. The CDR3 has 12 residues. V lost 3 bases and J lost 0, with 3 bases in between. Germline CDR1 GTSNPN, CDR2 SVGIG (reference sequence). The DNA of the CDR3 is TGTGCCTGGAGGCTCTCTGGAAACACCATATATTTT. This codes for CAWRLSGNTIYF.

There are a few counts of this clone. CDR3 DNA sequence: TGTGCCAGCAGCTCCGGGGTACAAGAGACCCAGTACTTC. It codes for CASSSGVQETQYF. This chain links TRBV7-3 with TRBJ2-5, with a possible D match to TRBD2 (5 bases). Germline V gene lookup returns CDR1 SGHTA and CDR2 FQGTGA. The CDR3 covers 13 residues. V lost 4 bases, J lost 2 bases, and 8 bases lay in between.

The V gene is TRBV14, the J gene TRBJ2-1; D is ambiguous. V gave up 0 bases and J gave up 2 bases, with 8 bases separating them. The length of the CDR3 is 15 residues. The V gene's germline CDR1 is SGHDN and CDR2 FVKESK. This chain's CDR3 is CASSQDRATYNEQFF. The DNA for the CDR3 is TGTGCCAGCAGCCAAGATCGGGCGACCTACAATGAGCAGTTCTTC.

The gene calls are TRBV7-6 and TRBJ2-1; 12 bases align to TRBD2. CDR3 length: 15 residues. Germline CDR1 and CDR2: SGHVS and FNYEAQ. V was clipped by 1 base and J by 8 bases; unmatched bases: 3. For the CDR3, the DNA is TGTGCCAGCAGCTTAGAGACTAGCGGGAGATATGAGCAGTTCTTC. This codes for CASSLETSGRYEQFF.

The chain carries TRBV5-4 and TRBJ1-2, with D perhaps matching TRBD1 (6 bases). Germline V gene data show CDR1 as SGHNT and CDR2 as YYREEE (reference sequence). V lost 2 bases, J lost 7 bases, and 12 bases lay in between. This CDR3 has 13 residues. In DNA, the CDR3 is TGTGCCAGCAGCTTTACAGGGATGAGTGGCTACACCTTC. As protein: CASSFTGMSGYTF. The full variable domain, with the rest looked up from reference TRBV5-4 and TRBJ1-2, is ETGVTQSPTHLIKTRGQQVTLRCSSQSGHNTVSWYQQALGQGPQFIFQYYREEENGRGNFPPRFSGLQFPNYSSELNVNALELDDSALYLCASSFTGMSGYTFGSGTRLTVV.

Only a few counts were recorded for this clone. This sequence joins TRBV5-6 and TRBJ2-7; D assignment may be TRBD1 or TRBD2 (5 bases each). Looked up from germline, CDR1 is SGHDT and CDR2 is YYEEEE. The CDR3 consists of 15 residues. Trimming cost V 0 bases and J 4 bases, with 14 bases left between them. The CDR3 region is CASSLVGAKGYEQYF. Written as DNA, the CDR3 is TGTGCCAGCAGCTTGGTCGGGGCTAAGGGGTACGAGCAGTACTTC.

This clone was recorded a few times. This chain uses TRBV27 with TRBJ1-1; 8 bases are a match to TRBD1. The CDR3 has 13 residues. The germline gives CDR1 MNHEY, CDR2 SMNVEV (reference sequence). The trim removed 5 bases at V and 5 bases at J, leaving 4 bases unmatched. This CDR3 reads CASSRQGRTEAFF. The CDR3 DNA reads as TGTGCCAGCAGTCGACAGGGGAGGACTGAAGCTTTCTTT.

The chain recombines TRBV6-5 with TRBJ1-5; D is perhaps TRBD1 (6 bases). The V gene's germline CDR1 is MNHEY and CDR2 SVGAGI. The CDR3 sequence is 14 residues long. The V gene lost 6 bases and the J gene lost 6 bases, with 15 bases spanning the gap. The CDR3 reads CASRKGGLGQPQHF. CDR3 nucleotides: TGTGCCAGCAGGAAAGGGGGACTCGGTCAGCCCCAGCATTTT.